This T cell receptor (beta chain) was profiled in a study of identical twins. Study outcomes and limitations: Within cord blood, abundant beta clonotypes carried fewer insertions, but memory repertoires showed no such trend. Sequences that were beta out-of-frame showed weaker excess twin sharing.

CDR1 and CDR2 (germline): SGDLS, YYNGEE. V gave up 0 bases and J gave up 9 bases; unmatched junction bases: 9. The CDR3 totals 16 residues. TCRdb independently ran MiXCR on the 5' RACE reads; one entry per CDR3 protein. The data hold about 790,000 distinct CDR3 sequences, with 15% to 20% observed a single time. A word on this clonotype: The antigen is undetermined.

This sample also appeared in a second study, on T cells expressing NK-cell markers.

The chain combines TRBV9 with TRBJ2-1; 10 bases match TRBD2. Source material: PBMCs. This TCR derives from a woman under 30 in good health. CDR3 residues: CASSVDWGLASGEQFF. CDR3 nucleotide sequence: TGTGCCAGCAGCGTAGATTGGGGACTAGCGAGTGGTGAGCAGTTCTTC.